The sequence of this TCR beta chain was determined in a study of blood T cell repertoires in COVID-19. As for the study in general: Spain, Italy and the United States supplied samples that represented acute and convalescent COVID-19.

Profiling relied on immunoSEQ multiplex PCR, and the TCRdb table lists in-frame clones only, not all of them. The sample yields around 250,000 clones, less than 95% seen once. Across about two dozen US areas, participants ranged in age from roughly 18 to 95 years. Participants reported their clinical history, and cohort assignment relied on those reports. Contact with a PCR-confirmed or clinician-diagnosed COVID-19 case occurred within 2 weeks of entry. The CDR3 consists of 12 residues. The V gene lost 6 bases and the J gene lost 0 bases, with 6 bases spanning the gap. Germline values: CDR1 SNHLY, CDR2 FYNNEI.

The clonotype comes from a man aged 35-49 years who had been exposed to COVID-19. Sequenced material: PBMCs or T cells enriched from blood (not recorded which). The V call is TRBV2, the J call TRBJ2-7; D is unclear. Written as DNA, the CDR3 is TGTGCCAGCAGCCCCTTCTCCTACGAGCAGTACTTC. Protein: CASSPFSYEQYF.